Shown below are 7 T cell receptor beta chains from a single sample sequenced in a study of post-analysis software for immune sequencing data. Every TCR beta cDNA library bore unique molecular identifiers. TCRdb redid the calling of the PCR reads with MiXCR, one entry per CDR3 protein. This sample has 160,000 or so distinct CDR3 sequences, with roughly 40% found just once. Sequenced material: blood, taken after autologous hematopoietic stem cell transplantation. These receptors were obtained from a girl aged 5 to 17 with multiple sclerosis.

This sequence joins TRBV6-5 and TRBJ1-2, with 7 bases fitting TRBD1. Germline CDR1 MNHEY, CDR2 SVGAGI. The CDR3 is 17 amino acids. V was clipped by 2 bases and J by 6 bases; unmatched bases: 15. CDR3 coding DNA: TGTGCCAGCAGTTACGCCCCCCGGGCCCCAGGGGGGCATGGCTACACCTTC. This translates into CASSYAPRAPGGHGYTF.

This clonotype was seen a single time. The V and J genes are TRBV5-1 and TRBJ2-5; D perhaps matches TRBD2 (5 bases). The CDR3 extends over 15 amino acids. Germline CDR1 reads SGHRS; CDR2 reads YFSETQ. The germline V and J ends were trimmed by 3 bases and 1 base, with 13 bases remaining between them. The CDR3 DNA is TGCGCCAGCAGCTCAGGACTCGGCCCCCAAGAGACCCAGTACTTC. Translated, it gives CASSSGLGPQETQYF.

The chain employs TRBV6-4 and TRBJ2-1; the match to TRBD2 covers 10 bases. CDR3 length: 15 residues. J lost 5 bases, V lost 5 bases, and 6 bases had no gene match. The germline V gene has CDR1 MRHNA and CDR2 SNTAGT. In nucleotides, the CDR3 is TGTGCCAGCAGTAAGGCTAGCGGGAGTAACAATGAGCAGTTCTTC. It translates to CASSKASGSNNEQFF.

In the case of this clonotype: At one boundary the junction diverges from the germline segment, which might be a read error. The V and J genes are TRBV27 and TRBJ2-5, with 14 bases matching TRBD2. CDR1 MNHEY and CDR2 SMNVEV come from the germline V gene (reference sequence). This CDR3 is built from 13 residues. The CDR3 reads CAGSFGTSGRKYF. In nucleotides, the CDR3 is TGTGCCGGCAGTTTTGGGACTAGCGGGAGAAAGTACTTC.

This clonotype turned up a few times. CDR3 sequence (DNA): TGTGCCACCAGTGATCGGACAGCCCTAGAGACCCAGTACTTC. Translating gives CATSDRTALETQYF. The chain recombines TRBV24-1 with TRBJ2-5, with D possibly TRBD1 on 6 matching bases. Deletions cut 3 bases from V and 4 bases from J, with 11 bases between. The CDR3 runs to 14 residues. CDR1 KGHDR and CDR2 SFDVKD come from the germline V gene.

Points on this clonotype: This sequence may be a read error, since a much larger clone differs from it by one base. The rearrangement links TRBV12-3 or TRBV12-4 to TRBJ2-7; the D gene is possibly TRBD2 (6 bases). V lost 6 bases, J lost 0 bases, and 9 bases lay in between. There are 13 residues in the CDR3. The CDR3 sequence is CASRAGPSYEQYV. DNA for the CDR3: TGTGCCAGCAGGGCGGGACCCTCCTACGAGCAGTACGTC.

The rearrangement links TRBV20-1 to TRBJ1-5, with TRBD1 matching over 9 bases. Germline V CDR1 and CDR2: DFQATT, SNEGSKA (reference sequence). This CDR3 contains 16 residues. The junction had 10 bases not matched to a gene; V was cut back by 5 bases and J by 2 bases. For the CDR3, the DNA is TGCAGTGCTGCACCGGGACAGGGAAGGGGCAATCAGCCCCAGCATTTT. This gives the protein CSAAPGQGRGNQPQHF.